The 5 T cell receptor beta chains given below trace back to one sample, sequenced in a study of T cells in Graves' hyperthyroidism and ophthalmopathy. Regions amplified from RNA transcripts were the TCR beta CDR3 regions. The TCR CDR3 first-round RT-PCR relied on the HTBI primer set. TCRdb re-called the multiplex PCR reads through MiXCR, storing one row per CDR3 protein. The table has about 560,000 distinct CDR3 sequences, about 43% seen once. Sequenced: peripheral blood or thyroid tissue (not recorded which). Receptor source: a woman between 18 and 29 years old with Graves' hyperthyroidism.

With respect to this clonotype: A much larger clonotype is one base distant, so this may be a read error. The chain uses TRBV18 and TRBJ2-7; tentatively, D is TRBD2 (5 bases). CDR3 length equals 15 residues. The germline V gene has CDR1 KGHSH and CDR2 LQKENI. Trimming shortened V by 3 bases and J by 2 bases, and 14 bases separated the two germline ends. This CDR3 is CASSPWSGSTYEQYF. CDR3 sequence (DNA): TGTGCCAGCTCACCGTGGAGCGGATCCACCTACGAGCAGTACTTC.

This clonotype was detected ten times or more. This chain joins TRBV15 and TRBJ1-6; maybe TRBD1 (5 bases). The CDR3 is 12 residues long. V was clipped by 1 base and J by 19 bases, with 14 bases between them. CDR1 and CDR2 from the germline V gene are LNHNV and YYDKDF (reference sequence). CDR3 sequence: CATSRAGGDRHF. CDR3 coding DNA: TGTGCCACCAGCAGAGCCGGAGGGGATCGGCACTTT.

Here the CDR3 reads CASSDMTGTGGSEAFF. The CDR3 DNA follows: TGTGCCAGCAGTGACATGACAGGGACAGGGGGTTCTGAAGCTTTCTTT. V usage is TRBV2 and J usage is TRBJ1-1; TRBD1 matches 11 bases. The ends lost 3 bases at V and 6 bases at J; junction bases unmatched: 9. The CDR3 contains 16 residues. Germline-derived CDR1 and CDR2 are SNHLY and FYNNEI.

This clonotype has just one count. The CDR3 is CAISESQATDTQYF. The CDR3 DNA is TGTGCCATCAGTGAGTCGCAGGCCACAGATACGCAGTATTTT. The chain is built from TRBV10-3 and TRBJ2-3; D remains unclear. V lost 0 bases and J lost 2, with 6 bases in between. Germline V gene lookup returns CDR1 ENHRY and CDR2 SYGVKD. This CDR3 contains 14 residues.

This chain uses TRBV12-5 with TRBJ2-5; D gene uncertain. The length of the CDR3 is 12 residues. CDR1 is LGHNT, CDR2 FRNRAP, per germline. Trimming took off 3 bases at V and 9 bases at J, with 11 bases between the two ends. The CDR3 DNA is TGTGCTAGTGGTTTCGATAATCAGCCCCAGTACTTC. This gives the protein CASGFDNQPQYF.